Listed here are 10 T cell receptor beta chains from one sample, sequenced in a study of blood T cell repertoires in COVID-19. The protocol was immunoSEQ multiplex PCR, while the TCRdb copy is restricted to in-frame clones and leaves out a portion. The table shows hundreds of thousands of clones, with over 75% occurring only once. Material for sequencing was peripheral blood. Source of these receptors: a human donor in a cohort sampled during active COVID-19.

The DNA for the CDR3 is TGTGCCAGCACCCGGGACAAGGGATACACTGAAGCTTTCTTT. Protein sequence: CASTRDKGYTEAFF. The chain joins TRBV6-6 to TRBJ1-1; tentative D call: TRBD1 (6 bases). CDR1 and CDR2 (germline): MNHNY, SVGAGI (reference sequence). The CDR3 extends over 14 amino acids. V shed 7 bases and J shed 3 bases, with 15 bases lying between them.

This chain links TRBV2 with TRBJ2-7; 7 nucleotides agree with TRBD1. Germline trimming cut 5 bases from V and 2 bases from J; bases unmatched to any gene: 9. This CDR3 is 15 amino acids long. CDR1 and CDR2 from the germline V gene are SNHLY and FYNNEI. CDR3 bases: TGTGCCAGCAGTTTCGACAGGGCACGGACCTACGAGCAGTACTTC. Protein sequence: CASSFDRARTYEQYF.

This clone was seen a handful of times. At one of its ends the junction is not consistent with the germline gene, which may arise from a read error. The chain has TRBV24-1 and TRBJ2-5; maybe TRBD1 (6 bases). CDR3 length: 13 residues. In germline, CDR1 is KGHDR, CDR2 SFDVKD. CDR3 DNA: TGTGCCACCAGTGACCCGGTGACAGGTTTGCTTCACTTC. Protein: CATSDPVTGLLHF.

This chain links TRBV4-3 with TRBJ2-3, with 9 bases aligning to TRBD2. CDR1 is LGHNA, CDR2 YSLEER, per germline. This CDR3 is 16 amino acids long. Trimming removed 0 bases from V and 6 bases from J; junction bases left unmatched: 7. As DNA, the CDR3 is TGCGCCAGCAGCCAAGATATGTCAAGCGGGGGGGATACGCAGTATTTT. Translated, it gives CASSQDMSSGGDTQYF.

V and J are TRBV6-1 and TRBJ2-7, with 12 bases matching TRBD1. Germline trimming cut 4 bases from V and 5 bases from J; bases unmatched to any gene: 12. This CDR3 comprises 17 residues. Germline V gene data show CDR1 as MNHNS and CDR2 as SASEGT. The CDR3 DNA reads TGTGCCAGCAGTGGAGACGTAGTGCGGGACAGGGGGCACGAGCAGTACTTC. As protein: CASSGDVVRDRGHEQYF.

The rearrangement joins TRBV7-6 to TRBJ2-1, with D perhaps TRBD2 (5 bases). The CDR3 has 17 amino acids. Germline V gene data show CDR1 as SGHVS and CDR2 as FNYEAQ. V lost 2 bases to trimming and J lost 6 bases, with 20 bases between them. The CDR3 bases are TGTGCCAGCAGCTTAACATTGCCTTCAACACTAGTCAATGAGCAGTTCTTC. This codes for CASSLTLPSTLVNEQFF.

V gene TRBV27 combines with J gene TRBJ1-6, with D possibly matching TRBD1 (5 bases). The CDR3 consists of 16 residues. Germline CDR1 reads MNHEY; CDR2 reads SMNVEV (reference sequence). V lost 6 bases and J lost 7, with 19 bases in between. Here the CDR3 DNA reads TGTGCCAGCAGCAAAGGCGGGGGAACTTCGAATTCACCCCTCCACTTT. Translating gives CASSKGGGTSNSPLHF.

The chain combines TRBV28 with TRBJ1-4; D ambiguous. The CDR3 extends over 14 amino acids. Trimming removed 4 bases at V and 7 bases at J, with 13 bases between. Germline V gene lookup returns CDR1 MDHEN and CDR2 SYDVKM. The CDR3 coding sequence is TGTGCCAGCAGTTCTCCGGGTTTGGGTGAAAAACTGTTTTTT. It specifies CASSSPGLGEKLFF.

This clone was observed once. The J gene is TRBJ2-7, the V gene TRBV10-3; 10 bases fit TRBD1. This CDR3 spans 16 amino acids. The germline V gene has CDR1 ENHRY and CDR2 SYGVKD. V shed 6 bases and J 4 bases; nucleotides not matched to a gene: 12. CDR3 bases: TGTGCCATCAGCGACAACGGACAGGGGGGACCGTACGAGCAGTACTTC. It yields the protein CAISDNGQGGPYEQYF.

The V call is TRBV15, the J call TRBJ2-3; 8 nucleotides match TRBD1. After removal of 2 bases from V and 2 bases from J, the junction contained 3 bases not matched to a gene. The CDR3 has 15 residues. Germline V gene sequence: CDR1 LNHNV, CDR2 YYDKDF (reference sequence). This CDR3 reads CATSRQGASTDTQYF. The CDR3, as DNA: TGTGCCACCAGCAGACAGGGGGCGTCCACAGATACGCAGTATTTT.